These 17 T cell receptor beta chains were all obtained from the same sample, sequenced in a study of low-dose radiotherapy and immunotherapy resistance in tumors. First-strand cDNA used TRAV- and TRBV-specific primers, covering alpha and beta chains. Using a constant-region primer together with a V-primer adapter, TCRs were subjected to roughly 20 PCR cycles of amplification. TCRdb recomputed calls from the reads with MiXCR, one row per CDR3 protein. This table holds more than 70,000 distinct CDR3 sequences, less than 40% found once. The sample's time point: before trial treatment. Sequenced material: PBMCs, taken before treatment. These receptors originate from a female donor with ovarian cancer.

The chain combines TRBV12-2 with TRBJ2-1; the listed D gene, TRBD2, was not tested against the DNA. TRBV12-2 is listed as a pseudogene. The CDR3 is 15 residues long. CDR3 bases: TGTGCCAGCAGTCCGAGCGGGGCCGCCGGGAATGAGCAGTTCTTC. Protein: CASSPSGAAGNEQFF.

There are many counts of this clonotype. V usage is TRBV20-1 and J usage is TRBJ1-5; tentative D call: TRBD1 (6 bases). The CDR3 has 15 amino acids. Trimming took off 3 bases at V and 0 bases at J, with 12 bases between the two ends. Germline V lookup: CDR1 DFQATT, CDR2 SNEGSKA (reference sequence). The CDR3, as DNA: TGCAGTGCTAGGCAGGGGCAGTCTAGCAATCAGCCCCAGCATTTT. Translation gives CSARQGQSSNQPQHF.

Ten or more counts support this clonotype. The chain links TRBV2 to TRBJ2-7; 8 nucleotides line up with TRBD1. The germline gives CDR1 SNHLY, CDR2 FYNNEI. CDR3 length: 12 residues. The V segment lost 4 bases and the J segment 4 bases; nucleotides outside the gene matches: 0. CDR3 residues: CASSGQGYEQYF. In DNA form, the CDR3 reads TGTGCCAGCAGTGGACAGGGGTACGAGCAGTACTTC.

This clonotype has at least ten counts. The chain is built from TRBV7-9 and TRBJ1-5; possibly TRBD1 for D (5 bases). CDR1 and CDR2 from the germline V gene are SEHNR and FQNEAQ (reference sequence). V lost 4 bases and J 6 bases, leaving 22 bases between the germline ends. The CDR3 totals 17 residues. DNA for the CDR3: TGTGCCAGCAGCTATGTGGGGGACCCCACTTACGTTCAGCCCCAGCATTTT. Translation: CASSYVGDPTYVQPQHF.

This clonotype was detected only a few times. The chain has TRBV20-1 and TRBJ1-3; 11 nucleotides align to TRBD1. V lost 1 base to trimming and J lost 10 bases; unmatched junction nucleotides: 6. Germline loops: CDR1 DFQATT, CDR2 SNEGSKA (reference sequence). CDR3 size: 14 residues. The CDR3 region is CSARGQGQGATIYF. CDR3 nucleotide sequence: TGCAGTGCTAGAGGACAAGGACAGGGGGCAACCATATATTTT.

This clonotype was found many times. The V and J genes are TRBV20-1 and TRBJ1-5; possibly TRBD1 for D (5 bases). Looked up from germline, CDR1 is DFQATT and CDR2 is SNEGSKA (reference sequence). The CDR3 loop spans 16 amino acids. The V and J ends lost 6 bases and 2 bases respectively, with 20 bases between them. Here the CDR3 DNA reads TGCAGTGCGCACCGGGGGGACGTTGTTGGCAATCAGCCCCAGCATTTT. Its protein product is CSAHRGDVVGNQPQHF.

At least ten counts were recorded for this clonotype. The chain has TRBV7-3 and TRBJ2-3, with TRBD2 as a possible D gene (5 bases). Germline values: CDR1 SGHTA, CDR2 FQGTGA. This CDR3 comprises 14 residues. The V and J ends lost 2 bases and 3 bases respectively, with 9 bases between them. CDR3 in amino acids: CASSLGGPTDTQYF. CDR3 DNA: TGTGCCAGCAGCTTAGGCGGGCCTACAGATACGCAGTATTTT.

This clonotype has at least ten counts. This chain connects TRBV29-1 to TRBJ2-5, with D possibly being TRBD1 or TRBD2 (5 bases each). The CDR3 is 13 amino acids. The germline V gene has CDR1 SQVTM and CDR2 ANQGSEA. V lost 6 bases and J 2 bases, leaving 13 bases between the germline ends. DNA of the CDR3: TGCAGCGTGCCGGGACCCTCTCAAGAGACCCAGTACTTC. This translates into CSVPGPSQETQYF.

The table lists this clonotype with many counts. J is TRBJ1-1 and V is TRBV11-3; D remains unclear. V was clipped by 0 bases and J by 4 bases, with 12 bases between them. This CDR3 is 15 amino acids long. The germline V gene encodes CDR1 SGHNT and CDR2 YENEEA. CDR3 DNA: TGTGCCAGCAGCTTAGATCGGCACAAAGCCACTGAAGCTTTCTTT. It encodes CASSLDRHKATEAFF. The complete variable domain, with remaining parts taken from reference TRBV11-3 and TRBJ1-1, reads EAGVVQSPRYKIIEKKQPVAFWCNPISGHNTLYWYLQNLGQGPELLIRYENEEAVDDSQLPKDRFSAERLKGVDSTLKIQPAELGDSAVYLCASSLDRHKATEAFFGQGTRLTVV.

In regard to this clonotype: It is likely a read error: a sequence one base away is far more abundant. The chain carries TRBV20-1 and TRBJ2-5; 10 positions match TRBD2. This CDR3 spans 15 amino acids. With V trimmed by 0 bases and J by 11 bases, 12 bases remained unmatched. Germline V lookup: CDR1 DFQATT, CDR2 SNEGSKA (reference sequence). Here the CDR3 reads CSARDLAGVWIEQYF. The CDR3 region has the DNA TGCAGTGCTAGAGATCTAGCGGGGGTATGGATTGAGCAGTACTTC.

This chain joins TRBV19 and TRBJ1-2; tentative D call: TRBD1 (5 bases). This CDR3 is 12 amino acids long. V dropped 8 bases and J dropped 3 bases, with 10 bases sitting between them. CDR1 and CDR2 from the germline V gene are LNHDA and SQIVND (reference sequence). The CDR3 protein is CASARGDYGYTF. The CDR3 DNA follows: TGTGCCAGTGCACGGGGGGACTATGGCTACACCTTC.

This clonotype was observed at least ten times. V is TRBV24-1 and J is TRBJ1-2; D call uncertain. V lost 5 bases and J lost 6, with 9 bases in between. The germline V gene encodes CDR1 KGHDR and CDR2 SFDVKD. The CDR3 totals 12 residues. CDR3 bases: TGTGCCACCAGTGGGCAGAAAGATGGCTACACCTTC. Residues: CATSGQKDGYTF.

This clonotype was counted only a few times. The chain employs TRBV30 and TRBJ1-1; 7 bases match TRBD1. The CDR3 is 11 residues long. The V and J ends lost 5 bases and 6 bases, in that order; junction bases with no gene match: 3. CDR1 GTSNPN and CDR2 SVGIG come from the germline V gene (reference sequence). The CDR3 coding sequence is TGTGCCTGGCGACAGGGTGCTGAAGCTTTCTTT. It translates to CAWRQGAEAFF.

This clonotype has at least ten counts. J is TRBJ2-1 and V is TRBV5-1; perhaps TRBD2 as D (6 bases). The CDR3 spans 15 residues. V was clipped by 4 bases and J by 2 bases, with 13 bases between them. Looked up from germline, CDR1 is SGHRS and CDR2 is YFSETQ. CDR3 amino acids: CASSPGDSAYNEQFF. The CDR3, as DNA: TGCGCCAGCAGCCCCGGGGACTCGGCCTACAATGAGCAGTTCTTC.

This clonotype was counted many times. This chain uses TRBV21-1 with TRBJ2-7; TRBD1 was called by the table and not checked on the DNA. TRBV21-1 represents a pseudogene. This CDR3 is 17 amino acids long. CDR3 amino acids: CASSNNSSGQGSYEQYF. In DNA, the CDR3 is TGTGCCAGCAGCAACAATAGCTCGGGACAGGGTTCCTACGAGCAGTACTTC.

CDR3 residues: CASSWGLAGDTQYF. Written as DNA, the CDR3 is TGTGCCAGCAGCTGGGGACTAGCGGGAGATACGCAGTATTTT. This chain joins TRBV7-2 and TRBJ2-3, with 12 positions matching TRBD2. The V gene's germline CDR1 is SGHTA and CDR2 FQGNSA. V was pared by 4 bases and J by 5 bases, with 1 base of the junction left unmatched. This CDR3 region has 14 residues.

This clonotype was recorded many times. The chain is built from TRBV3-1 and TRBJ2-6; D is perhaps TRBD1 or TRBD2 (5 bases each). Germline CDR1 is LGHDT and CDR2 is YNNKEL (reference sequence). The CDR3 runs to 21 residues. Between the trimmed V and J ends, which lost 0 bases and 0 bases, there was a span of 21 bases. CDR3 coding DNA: TGTGCCAGCAGCCAAGAAACCTTCCTGGGACCATCCTTCTCTGGGGCCAACGTCCTGACTTTC. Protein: CASSQETFLGPSFSGANVLTF.